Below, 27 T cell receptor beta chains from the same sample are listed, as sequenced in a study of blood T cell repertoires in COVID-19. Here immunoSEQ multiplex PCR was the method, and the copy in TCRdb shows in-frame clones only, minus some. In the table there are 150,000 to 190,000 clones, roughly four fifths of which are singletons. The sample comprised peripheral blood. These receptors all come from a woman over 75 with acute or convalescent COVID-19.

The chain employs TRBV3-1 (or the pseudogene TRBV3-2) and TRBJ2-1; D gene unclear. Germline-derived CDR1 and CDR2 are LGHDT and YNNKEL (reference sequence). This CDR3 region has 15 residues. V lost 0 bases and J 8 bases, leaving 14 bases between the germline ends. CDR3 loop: CASSQDRISGDEQFF. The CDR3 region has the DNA TGTGCCAGCAGCCAAGATAGGATCTCCGGAGATGAGCAGTTCTTC.

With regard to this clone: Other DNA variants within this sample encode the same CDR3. CDR3 bases: TGCGCCAGCAGCCTGCCGGGGAACACTGAAGCTTTCTTT. Its translation: CASSLPGNTEAFF. The chain carries TRBV5-1 and TRBJ1-1, with D unresolved. Per the germline V gene, CDR1 is SGHRS and CDR2 is YFSETQ. V was cut by 4 bases and J by 1 base, with 8 bases left in between. The CDR3 has 13 amino acids.

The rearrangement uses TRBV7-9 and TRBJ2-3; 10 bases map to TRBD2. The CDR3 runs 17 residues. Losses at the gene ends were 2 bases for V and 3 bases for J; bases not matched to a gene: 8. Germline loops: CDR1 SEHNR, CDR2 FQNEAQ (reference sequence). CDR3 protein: CASSLSLAGVGTDTQYF. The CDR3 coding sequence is TGTGCCAGCAGCTTAAGCCTAGCGGGAGTTGGGACAGATACGCAGTATTTT.

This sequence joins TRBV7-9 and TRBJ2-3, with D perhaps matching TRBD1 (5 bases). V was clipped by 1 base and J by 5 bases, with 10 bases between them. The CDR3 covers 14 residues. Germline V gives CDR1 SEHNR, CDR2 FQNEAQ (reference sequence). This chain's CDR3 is CASSLGQGLDTQYF. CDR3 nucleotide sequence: TGTGCCAGCAGCTTAGGGCAGGGCCTAGATACGCAGTATTTT.

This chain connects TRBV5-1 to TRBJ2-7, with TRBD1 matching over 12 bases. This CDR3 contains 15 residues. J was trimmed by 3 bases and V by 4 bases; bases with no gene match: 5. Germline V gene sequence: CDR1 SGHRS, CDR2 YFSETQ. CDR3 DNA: TGCGCCAGCAGCGCGGGGACAGGGGGCAACTACGAGCAGTACTTC. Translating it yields CASSAGTGGNYEQYF.

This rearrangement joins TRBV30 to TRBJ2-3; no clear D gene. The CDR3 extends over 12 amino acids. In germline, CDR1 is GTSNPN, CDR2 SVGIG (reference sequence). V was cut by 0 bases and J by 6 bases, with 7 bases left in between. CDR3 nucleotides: TGTGCCTGGAGTGTGGCAACGGATACGCAGTATTTT. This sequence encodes CAWSVATDTQYF.

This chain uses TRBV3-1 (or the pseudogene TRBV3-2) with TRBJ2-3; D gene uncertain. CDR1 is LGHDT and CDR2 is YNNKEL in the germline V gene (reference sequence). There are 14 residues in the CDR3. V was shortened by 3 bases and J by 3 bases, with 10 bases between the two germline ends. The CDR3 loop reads CASSHPPSTDTQYF. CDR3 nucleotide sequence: TGTGCCAGCAGCCACCCTCCCTCGACAGATACGCAGTATTTT.

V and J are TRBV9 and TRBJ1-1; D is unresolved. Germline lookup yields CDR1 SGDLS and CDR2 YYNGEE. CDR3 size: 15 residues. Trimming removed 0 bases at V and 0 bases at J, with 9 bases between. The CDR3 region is CASSVGVPMNTEAFF. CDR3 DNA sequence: TGTGCCAGCAGCGTAGGAGTTCCTATGAACACTGAAGCTTTCTTT. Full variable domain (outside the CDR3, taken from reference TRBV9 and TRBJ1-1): DSGVTQTPKHLITATGQRVTLRCSPRSGDLSVYWYQQSLDQGLQFLIQYYNGEERAKGNILERFSAQQFPDLHSELNLSSLELGDSALYFCASSVGVPMNTEAFFGQGTRLTVV.

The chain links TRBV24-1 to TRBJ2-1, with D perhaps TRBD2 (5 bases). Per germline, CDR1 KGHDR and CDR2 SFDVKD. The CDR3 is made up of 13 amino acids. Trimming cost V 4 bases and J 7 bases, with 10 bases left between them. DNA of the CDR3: TGTGCCACCAGTGAATACGGGGTGAATGAGCAGTTCTTC. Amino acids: CATSEYGVNEQFF.

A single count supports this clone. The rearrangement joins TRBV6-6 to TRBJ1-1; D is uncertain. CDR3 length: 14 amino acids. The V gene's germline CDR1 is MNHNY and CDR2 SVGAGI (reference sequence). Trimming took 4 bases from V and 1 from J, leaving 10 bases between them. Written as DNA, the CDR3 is TGTGCCAGCAGTTCCGCAGACAAGAACACTGAAGCTTTCTTT. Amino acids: CASSSADKNTEAFF.

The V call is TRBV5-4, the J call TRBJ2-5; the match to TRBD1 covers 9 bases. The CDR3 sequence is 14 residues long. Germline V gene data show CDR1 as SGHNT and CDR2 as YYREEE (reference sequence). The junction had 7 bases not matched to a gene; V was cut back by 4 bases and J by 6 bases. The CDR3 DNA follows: TGTGCCAGCAGCACCAGGACAGGGGAACAGACCCAGTACTTC. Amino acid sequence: CASSTRTGEQTQYF.

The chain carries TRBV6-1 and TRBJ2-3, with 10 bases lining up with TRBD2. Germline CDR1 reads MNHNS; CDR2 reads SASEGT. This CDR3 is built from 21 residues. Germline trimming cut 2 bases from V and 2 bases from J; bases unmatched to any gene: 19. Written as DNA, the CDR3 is TGTGCCAGCAGTGAATACTTTCGGTTCAGCGGGGGGGCGGGAGTCACAGATACGCAGTATTTT. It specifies CASSEYFRFSGGAGVTDTQYF.

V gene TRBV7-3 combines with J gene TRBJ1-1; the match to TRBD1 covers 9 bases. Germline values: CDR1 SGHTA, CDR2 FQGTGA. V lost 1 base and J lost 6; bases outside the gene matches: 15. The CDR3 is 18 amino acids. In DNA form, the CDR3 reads TGTGCCAGCAGCTTAATACCGGGACAGGGTATAAGCGGCGCTGAAGCTTTCTTT. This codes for CASSLIPGQGISGAEAFF.

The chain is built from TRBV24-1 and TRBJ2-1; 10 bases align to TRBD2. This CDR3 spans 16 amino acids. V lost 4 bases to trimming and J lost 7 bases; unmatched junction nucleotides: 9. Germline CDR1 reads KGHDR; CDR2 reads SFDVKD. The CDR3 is CATSDSSGGALNEQFF. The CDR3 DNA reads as TGTGCCACCAGTGACTCAAGCGGGGGGGCCCTTAATGAGCAGTTCTTC.

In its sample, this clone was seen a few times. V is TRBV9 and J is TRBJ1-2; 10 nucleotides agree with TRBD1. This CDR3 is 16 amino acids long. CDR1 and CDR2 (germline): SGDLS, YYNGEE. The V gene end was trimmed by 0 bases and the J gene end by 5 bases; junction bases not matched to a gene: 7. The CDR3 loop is CASSVEGQGHEYGYTF. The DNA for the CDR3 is TGTGCCAGCAGCGTAGAGGGACAGGGGCATGAATATGGCTACACCTTC.

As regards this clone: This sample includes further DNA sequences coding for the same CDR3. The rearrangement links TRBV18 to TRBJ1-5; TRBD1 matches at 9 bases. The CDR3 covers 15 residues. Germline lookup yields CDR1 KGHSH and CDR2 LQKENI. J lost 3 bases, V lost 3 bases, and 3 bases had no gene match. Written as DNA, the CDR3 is TGTGCCAGCTCACCCGGGACAGGGAACAATCAGCCCCAGCATTTT. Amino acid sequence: CASSPGTGNNQPQHF. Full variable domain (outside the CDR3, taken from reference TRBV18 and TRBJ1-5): NAGVMQNPRHLVRRRGQEARLRCSPMKGHSHVYWYRQLPEEGLKFMVYLQKENIIDESGMPKERFSAEFPKEGPSILRIQQVVRGDSAAYFCASSPGTGNNQPQHFGDGTRLSIL.

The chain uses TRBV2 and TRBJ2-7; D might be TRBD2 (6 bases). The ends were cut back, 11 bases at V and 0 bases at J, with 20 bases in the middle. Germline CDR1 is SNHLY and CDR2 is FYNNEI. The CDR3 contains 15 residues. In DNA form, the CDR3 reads TGTGCCCTATCTCGGGGGAGACTTAGCTCCTACGAGCAGTACTTC. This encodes CALSRGRLSSYEQYF.

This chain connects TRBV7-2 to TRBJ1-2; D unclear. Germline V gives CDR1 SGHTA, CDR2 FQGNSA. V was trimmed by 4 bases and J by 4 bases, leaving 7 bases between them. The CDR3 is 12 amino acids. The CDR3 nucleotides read TGTGCCAGCAGCTCCCCGGGCTATGGCTACACCTTC. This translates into CASSSPGYGYTF.

CDR3 protein: CASSIDAATNEKLFF. The CDR3 DNA reads as TGTGCCAGTAGTATAGATGCGGCAACTAATGAAAAACTGTTTTTT. The genes are TRBV19 and TRBJ1-4; no definite D call. V was trimmed by 0 bases and J by 0 bases, leaving 5 bases between them. This CDR3 has 15 amino acids. From germline, CDR1 is LNHDA and CDR2 SQIVND (reference sequence).

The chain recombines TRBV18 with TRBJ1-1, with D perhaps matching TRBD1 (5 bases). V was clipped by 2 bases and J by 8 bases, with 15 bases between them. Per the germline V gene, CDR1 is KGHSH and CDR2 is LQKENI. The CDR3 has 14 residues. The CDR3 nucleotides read TGTGCCAGCTCACCAAGTGGGGGGACTTGGGAAGCTTTCTTT. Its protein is CASSPSGGTWEAFF.

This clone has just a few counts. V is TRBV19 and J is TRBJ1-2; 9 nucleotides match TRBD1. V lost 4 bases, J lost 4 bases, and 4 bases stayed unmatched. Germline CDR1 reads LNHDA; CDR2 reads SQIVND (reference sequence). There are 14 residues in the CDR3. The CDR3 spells CASSSLDRGYGYTF. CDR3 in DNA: TGTGCCAGTAGTAGCCTGGACAGGGGCTATGGCTACACCTTC.

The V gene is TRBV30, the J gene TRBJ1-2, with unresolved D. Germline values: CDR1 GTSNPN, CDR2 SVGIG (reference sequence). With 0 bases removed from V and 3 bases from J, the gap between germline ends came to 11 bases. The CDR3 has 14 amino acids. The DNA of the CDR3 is TGTGCCTGGAGTGTGACTCCCCTGGACTATGGCTACACCTTC. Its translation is CAWSVTPLDYGYTF.

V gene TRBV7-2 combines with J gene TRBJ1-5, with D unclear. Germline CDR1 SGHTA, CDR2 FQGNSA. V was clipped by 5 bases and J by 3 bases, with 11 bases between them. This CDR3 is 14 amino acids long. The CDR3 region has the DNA TGTGCCAGCAGCCCCAGAGGGCTCAATCAGCCCCAGCATTTT. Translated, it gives CASSPRGLNQPQHF.

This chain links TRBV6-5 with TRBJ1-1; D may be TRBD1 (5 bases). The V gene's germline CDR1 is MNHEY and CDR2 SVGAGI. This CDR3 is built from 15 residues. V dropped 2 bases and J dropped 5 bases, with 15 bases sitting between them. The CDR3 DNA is TGTGCCAGCAGTTACCCGCAGGGAGGGAATACTGAAGCTTTCTTT. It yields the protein CASSYPQGGNTEAFF.

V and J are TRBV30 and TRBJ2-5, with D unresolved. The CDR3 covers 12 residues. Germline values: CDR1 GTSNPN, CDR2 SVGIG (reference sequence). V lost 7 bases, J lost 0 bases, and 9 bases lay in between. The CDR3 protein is CASSGYQETQYF. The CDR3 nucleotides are TGTGCCTCATCCGGGTACCAAGAGACCCAGTACTTC. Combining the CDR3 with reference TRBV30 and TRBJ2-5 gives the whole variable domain SQTIHQWPATLVQPVGSPLSLECTVEGTSNPNLYWYRQAAGRGLQLLFYSVGIGQISSEVPQNLSASRPQDRQFILSSKKLLLSDSGFYLCASSGYQETQYFGPGTRLLVL.

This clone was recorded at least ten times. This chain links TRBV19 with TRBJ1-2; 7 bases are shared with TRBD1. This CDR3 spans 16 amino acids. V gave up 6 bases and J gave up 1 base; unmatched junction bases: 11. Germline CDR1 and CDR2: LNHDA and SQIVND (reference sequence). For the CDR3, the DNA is TGTGCCAGTAGGCGAGCCGGGACAGCTTATAACTATGGCTACACCTTC. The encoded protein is CASRRAGTAYNYGYTF.

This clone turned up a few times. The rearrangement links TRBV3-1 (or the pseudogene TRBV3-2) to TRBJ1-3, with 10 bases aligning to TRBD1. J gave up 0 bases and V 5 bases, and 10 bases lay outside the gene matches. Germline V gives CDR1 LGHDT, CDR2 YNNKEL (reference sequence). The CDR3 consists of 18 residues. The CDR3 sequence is CASSSGGTGANSGNTIYF. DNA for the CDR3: TGTGCCAGCAGCTCCGGCGGGACAGGGGCTAACTCTGGAAACACCATATATTTT.